Only a few counts were recorded for the clone carrying this T cell receptor (beta chain). Amplification used 60 Vbeta primers and 13 Jbeta primers. Using immunoSEQ multiplex PCR, the repertoire was profiled, and TCRdb retains in-frame clones only, with some absent. The table has 130,000 or so clones, 80% seen once. This record comes from a study of cytomegalovirus exposure and HLA in healthy donors. The V gene's germline CDR1 is SGHRS and CDR2 YFSETQ. The trim removed 4 bases at V and 5 bases at J, leaving 6 bases unmatched. This CDR3 is 15 amino acids long. V usage is TRBV5-1 and J usage is TRBJ1-5; 10 positions agree with TRBD1. The sequence derives from a man aged 30 to 45 in good health and CMV-seronegative. Material: PBMCs. The CDR3 sequence is CASSPGTGDHQPQHF. CDR3 sequence (DNA): TGCGCCAGCAGCCCCGGGACAGGGGACCATCAGCCCCAGCATTTT. The whole variable domain, remainder taken from reference TRBV5-1 and TRBJ1-5, is KAGVTQTPRYLIKTRGQQVTLSCSPISGHRSVSWYQQTPGQGLQFLFEYFSETQRNKGNFPGRFSGRQFSNSRSEMNVSTLELGDSALYLCASSPGTGDHQPQHFGDGTRLSIL.